These 8 T cell receptor beta chains originate from one sample sequenced in a study of human T cells and chemical hapten exposure. From the RACE reads, TCRdb called clonotypes with MiXCR, one entry per CDR3 protein. The sample includes approximately 350,000 distinct CDR3 sequences, around 6% of them seen just once. The time point denotes: patch test 2, 6 weeks after DPC sensitization. The sample's treatment: therapeutic diphenylcyclopropenone sensitization with weekly scalp DPC. The specimen comprised whole blood, sampled in connection with sensitization to the hapten diphenylcyclopropenone (DPC). These receptors came from a woman younger than 35 with alopecia areata. Some clones in this sample may be carry-over from other donors' samples.

This clonotype has just a few counts. The chain has TRBV6-5 and TRBJ2-5, with 9 positions matching TRBD1. The CDR3 runs to 15 residues. V trimming: 2 bases; J trimming: 4 bases; junction bases outside the gene matches: 5. Germline CDR1 MNHEY, CDR2 SVGAGI. The CDR3 DNA reads TGTGCCAGCAGTTACCGACAGGGGGTACGAGAGACCCAGTACTTC. Its translation is CASSYRQGVRETQYF.

This chain links TRBV5-1 with TRBJ1-1; unclear D gene. CDR1 is SGHRS, CDR2 YFSETQ, per germline. This CDR3 has 14 residues. Trimming stripped 1 base from V and 3 bases from J, with 10 bases between. CDR3 residues: CASSLMRVDTEAFF. CDR3 nucleotides: TGCGCCAGCAGCTTGATGCGGGTTGACACTGAAGCTTTCTTT. The complete variable domain, with remaining parts taken from reference TRBV5-1 and TRBJ1-1, reads KAGVTQTPRYLIKTRGQQVTLSCSPISGHRSVSWYQQTPGQGLQFLFEYFSETQRNKGNFPGRFSGRQFSNSRSEMNVSTLELGDSALYLCASSLMRVDTEAFFGQGTRLTVV.

This clonotype was observed a handful of times. The rearrangement links TRBV7-3 to TRBJ2-3; 14 bases line up with TRBD2. CDR3 length: 19 residues. Germline CDR1 is SGHTA and CDR2 is FQGTGA. With 5 bases clipped from V and 2 bases from J, the junction kept 12 bases outside the gene matches. The chain's CDR3 is CASSPQEKTSGGATDTQYF. DNA of the CDR3: TGTGCCAGCAGCCCCCAAGAGAAGACTAGCGGGGGGGCCACAGATACGCAGTATTTT.

The table lists this clonotype with many counts. The chain couples TRBV5-1 to TRBJ2-7; 7 positions match TRBD1. Germline V gene lookup returns CDR1 SGHRS and CDR2 YFSETQ. This CDR3 has 14 amino acids. Unmatched junction bases numbered 3, after V lost 3 bases and J lost 0 bases. The CDR3: CASSSRDSSYEQYF. In nucleotides, the CDR3 is TGCGCCAGCAGCTCCCGGGACAGCTCCTACGAGCAGTACTTC.

This chain connects TRBV6-5 to TRBJ2-7, with D perhaps being TRBD1 or TRBD2 (6 bases each). CDR1 and CDR2 (germline): MNHEY, SVGAGI. V was clipped by 2 bases and J by 2 bases, with 13 bases between them. CDR3 size: 15 residues. The CDR3 nucleotides read TGTGCCAGCAGTTACCGGCCGGAGGGGGCCTACGAGCAGTACTTC. Its translation: CASSYRPEGAYEQYF.

This rearrangement joins TRBV4-3 to TRBJ2-5; D might be TRBD1 (6 bases). V lost 1 base to trimming and J lost 1 base, with 10 bases between them. CDR1 and CDR2 (germline): LGHNA, YSLEER. This CDR3 is 15 amino acids long. The CDR3 is CASSQVDRSQETQYF. In DNA, the CDR3 is TGCGCCAGCAGCCAAGTGGACAGAAGCCAAGAGACCCAGTACTTC.

This clonotype has a handful of counts. The chain couples TRBV3-1 to TRBJ1-2; TRBD1 might be the D (5 bases). Germline V CDR1 and CDR2: LGHDT, YNNKEL (reference sequence). The V end was cut by 4 bases, the J end by 4 bases, with 13 bases between. The CDR3 covers 14 residues. The CDR3, as DNA: TGTGCCAGCAGCCCCCAAGACAGCGCCTATGGCTACACCTTC. This encodes CASSPQDSAYGYTF. The whole variable domain, remainder taken from reference TRBV3-1 and TRBJ1-2, is DTAVSQTPKYLVTQMGNDKSIKCEQNLGHDTMYWYKQDSKKFLKIMFSYNNKELIINETVPNRFSPKSPDKAHLNLHINSLELGDSAVYFCASSPQDSAYGYTFGSGTRLTVV.

The V call is TRBV3-1, the J call TRBJ2-5; 12 positions agree with TRBD2. The V gene end was trimmed by 1 base and the J gene end by 1 base; junction bases not matched to a gene: 4. Germline V gene sequence: CDR1 LGHDT, CDR2 YNNKEL (reference sequence). CDR3 length: 17 amino acids. CDR3 in DNA: TGTGCCAGCAGCCAAGCTGGACTAGCGGGGACCCAAGAGACCCAGTACTTC. It translates to CASSQAGLAGTQETQYF.